The T cell receptor (beta chain) described here comes from a study of response to subunit inactivated influenza vaccine. Whole-study results and caveats: Few additional T cells are recruited per seasonal influenza vaccination, authors suggested.

As for this clonotype: Its antigen is unknown.

TCRdb ran MiXCR on the RT-PCR reads and lists one entry per CDR3 protein. The top ten hold about a tenth of the sample, which has hundreds of thousands of distinct CDR3 sequences, approximately 12% seen once. The CDR3 runs 15 residues. CDR1 is LGHNA, CDR2 YNFKEQ, per germline. The V and J ends lost 1 base and 2 bases respectively, with 10 bases between them. The rearrangement links TRBV4-2 to TRBJ2-3; a weak D match, TRBD1 (6 bases). This sequence was found in a man aged 45 to 65 who received an inactivated influenza vaccine. The material sequenced was PBMCs from blood, taken on the day of vaccination. The CDR3 sequence: CASSQGAGDTDTQYF. CDR3 DNA: TGTGCCAGCAGCCAAGGGGCAGGGGACACAGATACGCAGTATTTT.